Presented here are 10 T cell receptor beta chains from one specimen sequenced in a study of molecular identifiers for immune sequencing clone quantification. Each CDR3 protein gets one entry after TCRdb re-called the PCR reads with MiXCR. The sample includes roughly 300,000 distinct CDR3 sequences, about 23% of them seen just once. The sample comprised naive CD8+ T cells from blood, with Jurkat cell RNA spiked in. Subset defined: FACS-sorted CD8+CD4-CCR7+CD45RA+ naive T cells. All receptors derive from a human donor in good health. Some libraries in this study had Jurkat cell RNA spiked in.

This clonotype has ten or more counts. The CDR3 spells CASSPFGNTGELFF. Here the CDR3 DNA reads TGTGCCAGCAGCCCCTTTGGAAACACCGGGGAGCTGTTTTTT. The V and J genes are TRBV7-9 and TRBJ2-2; D is unresolved. V gave up 5 bases and J gave up 2 bases, with 9 bases separating them. The CDR3 has 14 amino acids. Per the germline V gene, CDR1 is SEHNR and CDR2 is FQNEAQ (reference sequence).

This chain uses TRBV10-2 with TRBJ1-1; no reliable D call. V shed 6 bases and J shed 0 bases, with 5 bases lying between them. Germline V gives CDR1 WSHSY, CDR2 SAAADI. The CDR3 contains 12 residues. CDR3 residues: CASRSMNTEAFF. DNA for the CDR3: TGCGCCAGCAGATCGATGAACACTGAAGCTTTCTTT.

The chain is built from TRBV19 and TRBJ1-1; TRBD1 matches at 7 bases. V was clipped by 6 bases and J by 0 bases; unmatched bases: 16. The germline gives CDR1 LNHDA, CDR2 SQIVND (reference sequence). The CDR3 is 18 residues long. The CDR3, as DNA: TGTGCCAGTAGGGACCACCGGGACAGAGGTTTCATGAACACTGAAGCTTTCTTT. It encodes CASRDHRDRGFMNTEAFF.

In this sample, this clonotype turned up many times. As DNA, the CDR3 is TGCGCCAGCAACAGGGACTCCGCCGAGACCCAGTACTTC. It encodes CASNRDSAETQYF. The rearrangement joins TRBV5-1 to TRBJ2-5; D may be TRBD1 or TRBD2 (6 bases each). CDR1 and CDR2 (germline): SGHRS, YFSETQ. The CDR3 length is 13 residues. Trimming pared 6 bases from V and 5 bases from J, leaving 14 bases between.

The chain couples TRBV7-6 to TRBJ1-6; no reliable D call. The CDR3 contains 16 residues. The ends were cut back, 4 bases at V and 0 bases at J, with 10 bases in the middle. Germline loops: CDR1 SGHVS, CDR2 FNYEAQ. The DNA for the CDR3 is TGTGCCAGCAGCTCCGAGCAAAGCTCCTATAATTCACCCCTCCACTTT. Translated, it gives CASSSEQSSYNSPLHF.

This clonotype was recorded at least ten times. V and J are TRBV6-1 and TRBJ2-1; the D is unclear. The V gene's germline CDR1 is MNHNS and CDR2 SASEGT. Trimming took off 2 bases at V and 6 bases at J, with 5 bases between the two ends. The CDR3 is made up of 12 amino acids. The CDR3 here is CASSELFNEQFF. In DNA, the CDR3 is TGTGCCAGCAGTGAACTGTTCAATGAGCAGTTCTTC.

This clonotype was seen more than once but under ten times. The chain combines TRBV7-3 with TRBJ2-3; D not certain. The V gene lost 5 bases and the J gene lost 7 bases, with 10 bases spanning the gap. Germline CDR1 and CDR2: SGHTA and FQGTGA. The CDR3 totals 12 residues. The CDR3 sequence is CASSDPPNTQYF. The DNA of the CDR3 is TGTGCCAGCAGCGACCCACCCAATACGCAGTATTTT.

This chain uses TRBV7-2 with TRBJ1-1, with unresolved D. The CDR3 consists of 16 residues. The V and J ends lost 2 bases and 6 bases respectively, with 19 bases between them. Germline values: CDR1 SGHTA, CDR2 FQGNSA. This chain's CDR3 is CASSLRTDPPGSEAFF. As DNA, the CDR3 is TGTGCCAGCAGCTTAAGAACGGACCCCCCCGGCTCTGAAGCTTTCTTT.

This clonotype was counted only a few times. The V and J genes are TRBV10-3 and TRBJ2-7; 8 bases agree with TRBD1. V trimming: 6 bases; J trimming: 7 bases; junction bases outside the gene matches: 14. The CDR3 is 15 residues long. CDR1 and CDR2 (germline): ENHRY, SYGVKD. CDR3 nucleotide sequence: TGTGCCATCAGCCAATCGACAGGGGCCCTACTGGAGCAGTACTTC. It yields the protein CAISQSTGALLEQYF.

This clonotype turned up a few times. The chain links TRBV6-2 or TRBV6-3 to TRBJ2-3, with 7 bases fitting TRBD1. Germline CDR1 reads MNHEY; CDR2 reads SVGEGT. V shed 0 bases, J shed 5 bases, and the junction held 8 bases outside the gene matches. This CDR3 contains 16 residues. The CDR3 sequence: CASSYSAGGEIDTQYF. CDR3 coding DNA: TGTGCCAGCAGTTACTCGGCAGGGGGAGAGATAGATACGCAGTATTTT.